This T cell receptor (beta chain) stems from a study of tumor and adjacent non-tumor tissue in lung cancer. Study in general: Patients comprised 12 adenocarcinoma, a couple of squamous cell carcinoma and 1 small cell lung cancer. On average, productive TCRbeta reads reached about 4.2 million per sample.

Study observations and caveats: In normal lung, the top 100 clones were significantly more dominant than in tumor.

CDR3 size: 14 residues. Germline V CDR1 and CDR2: SQVTM, ANQGSEA. As for this clonotype: The target antigen is unknown. At one end, the junction sequence differs from germline, possibly due to a read error.

A modified ARM-PCR protocol with three rounds of nested PCR amplified TCRbeta. One entry per CDR3 protein results from TCRdb running MiXCR on the multiplex PCR reads. The sample shows under 100,000 distinct CDR3 sequences, approximately 71% of them seen only once. This sample's RNA came from whole unsorted tissue. The rearrangement uses TRBV29-1 and TRBJ2-3; 7 positions agree with TRBD2. This TCR derives from a woman between 65 and 79 years old with non-small cell lung cancer. Source material: lung tumor tissue. The CDR3 region has the DNA TGCATCGTTGAGCGAGGCGGGAGTGCAGATACGCAGTATTTT. Its translation is CIVERGGSADTQYF.